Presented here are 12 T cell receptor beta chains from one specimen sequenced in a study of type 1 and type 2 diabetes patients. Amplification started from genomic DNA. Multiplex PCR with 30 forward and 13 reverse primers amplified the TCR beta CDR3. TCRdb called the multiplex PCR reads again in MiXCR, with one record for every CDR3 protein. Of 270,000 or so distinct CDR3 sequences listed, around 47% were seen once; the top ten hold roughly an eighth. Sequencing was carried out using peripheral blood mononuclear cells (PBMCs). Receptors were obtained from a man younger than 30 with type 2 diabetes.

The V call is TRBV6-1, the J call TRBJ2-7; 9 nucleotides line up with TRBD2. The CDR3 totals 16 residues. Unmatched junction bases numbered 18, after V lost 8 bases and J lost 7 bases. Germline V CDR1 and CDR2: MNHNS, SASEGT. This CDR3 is CASGSSTAGGPWEQYF. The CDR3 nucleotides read TGTGCCAGCGGGTCCAGTACGGCGGGAGGGCCGTGGGAGCAGTACTTC.

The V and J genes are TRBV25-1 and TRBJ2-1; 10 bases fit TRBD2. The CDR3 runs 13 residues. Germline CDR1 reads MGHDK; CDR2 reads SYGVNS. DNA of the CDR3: TGTGCAGTAAGCGGGGGGGTCTACAATGAGCAGTTCTTC. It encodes CAVSGGVYNEQFF.

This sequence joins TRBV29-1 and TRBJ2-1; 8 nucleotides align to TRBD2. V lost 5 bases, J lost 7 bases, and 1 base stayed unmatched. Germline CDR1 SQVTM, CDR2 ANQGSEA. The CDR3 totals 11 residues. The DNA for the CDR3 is TGCAGCGTTATAGCGGGAAATGAGCAGTTCTTC. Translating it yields CSVIAGNEQFF.

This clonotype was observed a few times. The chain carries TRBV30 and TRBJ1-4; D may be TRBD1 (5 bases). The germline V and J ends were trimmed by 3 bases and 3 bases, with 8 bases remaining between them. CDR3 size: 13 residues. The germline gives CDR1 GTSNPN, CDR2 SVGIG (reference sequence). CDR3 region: CAWRQAANEKLFF. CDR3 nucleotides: TGTGCCTGGAGACAGGCGGCTAATGAAAAACTGTTTTTT.

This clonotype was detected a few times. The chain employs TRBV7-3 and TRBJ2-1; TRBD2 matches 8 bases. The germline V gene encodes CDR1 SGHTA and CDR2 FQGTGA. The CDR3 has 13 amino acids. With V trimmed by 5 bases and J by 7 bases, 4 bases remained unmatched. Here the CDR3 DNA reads TGTGCCAGCAGCCCGGGGGGGGGGAATGAGCAGTTCTTC. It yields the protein CASSPGGGNEQFF.

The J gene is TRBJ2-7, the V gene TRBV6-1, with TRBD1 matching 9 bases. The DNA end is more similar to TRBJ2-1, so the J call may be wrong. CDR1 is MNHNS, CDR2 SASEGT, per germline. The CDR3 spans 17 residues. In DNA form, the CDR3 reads TGTGCCAGCACTCCCTTCGCCAAGGGGGACAGGGCCAATGAGCAGTTCTTC. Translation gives CASTPFAKGDRANEQFF.

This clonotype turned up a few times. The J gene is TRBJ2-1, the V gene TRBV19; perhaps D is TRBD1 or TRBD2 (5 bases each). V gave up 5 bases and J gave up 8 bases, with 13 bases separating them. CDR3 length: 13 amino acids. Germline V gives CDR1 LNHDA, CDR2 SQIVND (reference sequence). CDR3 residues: CASSHGGGDEQFF. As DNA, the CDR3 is TGTGCCAGTAGTCACGGTGGGGGAGATGAGCAGTTCTTC.

The CDR3 loop is CASSPRTDTNEKLFF. The CDR3 coding sequence is TGTGCCAGCTCACCACGGACAGACACCAATGAAAAACTGTTTTTT. The chain has TRBV18 and TRBJ1-4; possible D gene TRBD1, 6 bases. Per the germline V gene, CDR1 is KGHSH and CDR2 is LQKENI. V lost 1 base and J lost 5, with 11 bases in between. The CDR3 extends over 15 amino acids.

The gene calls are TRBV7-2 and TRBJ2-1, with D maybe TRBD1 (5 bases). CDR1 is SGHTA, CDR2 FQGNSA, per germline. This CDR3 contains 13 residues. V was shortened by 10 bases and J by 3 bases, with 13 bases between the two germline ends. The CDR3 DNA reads TGTGCCACCGGCCCAAGGGGCTACAATGAGCAGTTCTTC. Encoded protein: CATGPRGYNEQFF.

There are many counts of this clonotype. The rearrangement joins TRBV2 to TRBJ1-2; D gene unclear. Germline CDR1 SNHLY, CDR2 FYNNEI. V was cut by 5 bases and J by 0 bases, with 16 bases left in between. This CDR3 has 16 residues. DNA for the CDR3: TGTGCCAGCAGTACGGGAGAACTCGCTGCTAACTATGGCTACACCTTC. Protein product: CASSTGELAANYGYTF.

CDR3: CASSLGGKQYF. Written as DNA, the CDR3 is TGTGCCAGCAGCCTCGGAGGCAAGCAGTACTTC. This rearrangement joins TRBV11-1 to TRBJ2-7; D may be TRBD2 (5 bases). The CDR3 has 11 residues. The germline V gene has CDR1 SGHAT and CDR2 FQDESV (reference sequence). V lost 5 bases to trimming and J lost 8 bases, with 10 bases between them. The full variable domain, with the rest looked up from reference TRBV11-1 and TRBJ2-7, is EAEVAQSPRYKITEKSQAVAFWCDPISGHATLYWYRQILGQGPELLVQFQDESVVDDSQLPKDRFSAERLKGVDSTLKIQPAELGDSAMYLCASSLGGKQYFGPGTRLTVT.

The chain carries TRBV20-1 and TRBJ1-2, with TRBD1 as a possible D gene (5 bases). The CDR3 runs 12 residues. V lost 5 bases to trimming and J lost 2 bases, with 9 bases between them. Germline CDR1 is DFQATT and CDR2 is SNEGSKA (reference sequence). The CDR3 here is CSAADSNYGYTF. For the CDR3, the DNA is TGCAGTGCTGCAGACAGCAACTATGGCTACACCTTC.